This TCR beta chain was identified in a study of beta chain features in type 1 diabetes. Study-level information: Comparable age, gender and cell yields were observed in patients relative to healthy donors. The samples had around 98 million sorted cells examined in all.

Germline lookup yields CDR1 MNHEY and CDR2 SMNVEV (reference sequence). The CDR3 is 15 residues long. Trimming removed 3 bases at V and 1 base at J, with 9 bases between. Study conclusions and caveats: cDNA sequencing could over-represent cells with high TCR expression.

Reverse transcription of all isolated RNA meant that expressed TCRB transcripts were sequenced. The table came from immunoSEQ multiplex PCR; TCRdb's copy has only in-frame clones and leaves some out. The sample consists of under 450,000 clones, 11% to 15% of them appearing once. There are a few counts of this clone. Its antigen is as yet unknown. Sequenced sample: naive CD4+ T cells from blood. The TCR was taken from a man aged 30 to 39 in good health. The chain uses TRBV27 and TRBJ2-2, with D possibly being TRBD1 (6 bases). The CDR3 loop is CASSFQGMNTGELFF. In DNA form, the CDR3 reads TGTGCCAGCAGTTTCCAGGGGATGAACACCGGGGAGCTGTTTTTT.